These 29 T cell receptor beta chains came from one sample sequenced in a study of regulatory T cells in long-lasting Graves disease. CDR3-region Arm-PCR and iRepertoire HTBI primers produced the TCR beta libraries. From the multiplex PCR reads, TCRdb called clonotypes with MiXCR, one entry per CDR3 protein. The table has hundreds of thousands of distinct CDR3 sequences, around 15% seen once. Time point specified: newly diagnosed GD, antithyroid drugs for less than 3 months. After RNA was extracted from PBMCs, the TCR library was made from it. These data also formed part of another study, on T cells in Graves' hyperthyroidism and ophthalmopathy.

The sequenced sample was peripheral blood mononuclear cells (PBMCs), obtained at new diagnosis, from a patient treated with antithyroid drugs. The source of these receptors is a woman between 25 and 40 years old with Graves disease.

There are many counts of this clonotype. The chain employs TRBV6-1 and TRBJ2-7; D gene ambiguous. Deletions cut 6 bases from V and 2 bases from J, with 11 bases between. Per germline, CDR1 MNHNS and CDR2 SASEGT. This CDR3 has 13 residues. This CDR3 is CASSLSRTYEQYF. CDR3 in DNA: TGTGCCAGCAGCTTATCTAGAACCTACGAGCAGTACTTC.

The sample holds a few counts of this clonotype. The genes are TRBV7-3 and TRBJ1-2; 8 positions agree with TRBD1. Germline CDR1 and CDR2: SGHTA and FQGTGA. V lost 5 bases and J lost 7; bases outside the gene matches: 12. This CDR3 has 15 residues. CDR3 coding DNA: TGTGCCAGCAGCCAACTCGGACAGGGTCTCGGTGGCTACACCTTC. This sequence encodes CASSQLGQGLGGYTF.

The table lists this clonotype with a few counts. J is TRBJ2-5 and V is TRBV7-8, with 10 bases fitting TRBD1. V lost 4 bases to trimming and J lost 5 bases; unmatched junction nucleotides: 7. In germline, CDR1 is SGHVS, CDR2 FQNEAQ. The CDR3 extends over 15 amino acids. The CDR3 DNA reads TGTGCCAGCAGCTGGGGACAGGGGAAGAGGGAGACCCAGTACTTC. Translation gives CASSWGQGKRETQYF.

This clonotype was found many times. The chain employs TRBV7-2 and TRBJ2-1; D perhaps matches TRBD1 (5 bases). Germline V gene data show CDR1 as SGHTA and CDR2 as FQGNSA. The CDR3 covers 14 residues. V was cut by 1 base and J by 5 bases, with 9 bases left in between. The CDR3, as DNA: TGTGCCAGCAGCTTAGTCCGGACAAACAATGAGCAGTTCTTC. Encoded protein: CASSLVRTNNEQFF.

V gene TRBV12-3 or TRBV12-4 combines with J gene TRBJ2-7; 10 nucleotides agree with TRBD1. The trim removed 3 bases at V and 7 bases at J, leaving 9 bases unmatched. The CDR3 loop spans 15 amino acids. DNA for the CDR3: TGTGCCAGCAGTTTCGGGACAGGGGTTTACAATGAGCAGTACTTC. This translates into CASSFGTGVYNEQYF.

With respect to this clonotype: A much more abundant neighbour one base away suggests this may be a read error. V and J are TRBV11-1 and TRBJ2-1; 13 positions match TRBD2. Germline V CDR1 and CDR2: SGHAT, FQDESV (reference sequence). CDR3 length equals 16 residues. The CDR3 DNA reads as TGCGCCAGCACGAGGACTAGCGGGAGCTCCTACAATGAGCAGCTCTTC. Translating it yields CASTRTSGSSYNEQLF.

This clonotype was recorded at least ten times. The chain joins TRBV12-3 or TRBV12-4 to TRBJ1-1; 7 positions agree with TRBD1. CDR3 length equals 15 residues. V trimming: 3 bases; J trimming: 3 bases; junction bases outside the gene matches: 7. The CDR3 nucleotides are TGTGCCAGCAGTTTGGCAGGGGGGCCTTACACTGAAGCTTTCTTT. Translated, it gives CASSLAGGPYTEAFF.

This clonotype occurred many times. CDR3 sequence (DNA): TGCGCCAGCAGCTTGGAGGGGACGTATAGCTCCTACGAGCAGTACTTC. Amino acids: CASSLEGTYSSYEQYF. V is TRBV5-1 and J is TRBJ2-7; perhaps D is TRBD1 or TRBD2 (5 bases each). This CDR3 region has 16 residues. V lost 0 bases and J lost 0, with 13 bases in between. The V gene's germline CDR1 is SGHRS and CDR2 YFSETQ.

This clonotype was seen more than once but under ten times. This chain links TRBV6-1 with TRBJ2-2; possible D gene TRBD2, 5 bases. The CDR3 totals 13 residues. Germline V gene sequence: CDR1 MNHNS, CDR2 SASEGT. V gave up 6 bases and J gave up 8 bases, with 13 bases separating them. The CDR3 DNA sequence: TGTGCCAGCAGGAGCGGCCTCGGGGGGGAGCTGTTTTTT. It is translated as CASRSGLGGELFF.

The chain joins TRBV5-6 to TRBJ2-7, with 9 positions matching TRBD1. Trimming removed 3 bases from V and 3 bases from J; junction bases left unmatched: 10. This CDR3 is 16 amino acids long. The germline CDR1 and CDR2 sequences are SGHDT and YYEEEE. CDR3 loop: CASSSLYRGRFYEQYF. The DNA for the CDR3 is TGTGCCAGCAGCTCTTTATACAGGGGGCGCTTCTACGAGCAGTACTTC.

This clonotype was seen a few times. This rearrangement joins TRBV10-3 to TRBJ1-6; TRBD1 matches 10 bases. Unmatched junction bases numbered 3, after V lost 7 bases and J lost 9 bases. This CDR3 region has 13 residues. Germline CDR1 reads ENHRY; CDR2 reads SYGVKD. CDR3 in amino acids: CAITGQGGSPLHF. DNA for the CDR3: TGTGCCATCACCGGACAGGGGGGTTCACCCCTCCACTTT.

This clonotype has just a few counts. This chain uses TRBV19 with TRBJ2-7, with TRBD2 matching over 11 bases. Unmatched junction bases numbered 6, after V lost 3 bases and J lost 2 bases. CDR1 LNHDA and CDR2 SQIVND come from the germline V gene (reference sequence). The CDR3 spans 16 residues. CDR3 loop: CASSIAGTSGTYEQYF. CDR3 in DNA: TGTGCCAGTAGTATTGCGGGGACTAGCGGAACCTACGAGCAGTACTTC.

A few counts support this clonotype. This chain connects TRBV7-9 to TRBJ2-7; D unclear. Trimming removed 2 bases from V and 0 bases from J, with 11 bases in between. The CDR3 sequence is 15 residues long. The germline gives CDR1 SEHNR, CDR2 FQNEAQ (reference sequence). CDR3: CASSLTTLSSYEQYF. CDR3 nucleotide sequence: TGTGCCAGCAGCTTAACTACCCTAAGCTCCTACGAGCAGTACTTC.

This clonotype occurred a few times. The chain combines TRBV30 with TRBJ2-3; tentative D call: TRBD2 (5 bases). CDR1 is GTSNPN, CDR2 SVGIG, per germline (reference sequence). This CDR3 comprises 16 residues. The CDR3 sequence is CAQRGPPGLETDTQYF. In DNA, the CDR3 is TGTGCTCAACGAGGGCCCCCCGGGCTGGAAACAGATACGCAGTATTTT.

This clonotype was seen at least ten times. V and J are TRBV20-1 and TRBJ1-5; weak D call: TRBD1 (5 bases). The V gene lost 5 bases and the J gene lost 2 bases, with 16 bases spanning the gap. In germline, CDR1 is DFQATT, CDR2 SNEGSKA (reference sequence). The CDR3 is made up of 15 amino acids. The CDR3 region has the DNA TGCAGTGCTCCTATGGGGGGGGTAGGCAATCAGCCCCAGCATTTT. Translated: CSAPMGGVGNQPQHF.

The chain links TRBV7-3 to TRBJ2-1; 14 bases match TRBD2. The V segment lost 2 bases and the J segment 3 bases; nucleotides outside the gene matches: 3. The CDR3 consists of 17 residues. Germline CDR1 SGHTA, CDR2 FQGTGA. This CDR3 is CASSLSGTSGSYNEQFF. The CDR3, as DNA: TGTGCCAGCAGCTTATCCGGGACTAGCGGGAGCTACAATGAGCAGTTCTTC.

The rearrangement uses TRBV6-1 and TRBJ2-7; D gene unclear. There are 13 residues in the CDR3. V was cut by 10 bases and J by 1 base, with 14 bases left in between. The V gene's germline CDR1 is MNHNS and CDR2 SASEGT. CDR3 loop: CATKSYSSYEQYF. In DNA, the CDR3 is TGTGCCACCAAGTCGTACAGTTCCTACGAGCAGTACTTC.

The J gene is TRBJ1-3, the V gene TRBV6-1; TRBD1 is a possible D gene (5 bases). Germline CDR1 and CDR2: MNHNS and SASEGT. The CDR3 runs to 16 residues. The V end was cut by 4 bases, the J end by 4 bases, with 17 bases between. In DNA, the CDR3 is TGTGCCAGCAGTGTCGCCGGCTGGGGGGTGGGAAACACCATATATTTT. Its protein is CASSVAGWGVGNTIYF.

This clonotype was seen more than once but under ten times. The J gene is TRBJ2-7, the V gene TRBV29-1; 12 nucleotides line up with TRBD2. Losses at the gene ends were 7 bases for V and 3 bases for J; bases not matched to a gene: 4. In germline, CDR1 is SQVTM, CDR2 ANQGSEA. This CDR3 contains 13 residues. CDR3 in amino acids: CSAGGLAGYEQYF. CDR3 bases: TGCAGCGCCGGGGGACTAGCGGGCTACGAGCAGTACTTC.

This clonotype showed up many times. This chain connects TRBV28 to TRBJ1-3; D is unresolved. Trimming pared 5 bases from V and 4 bases from J, leaving 9 bases between. The CDR3 is 13 amino acids. Germline V gene sequence: CDR1 MDHEN, CDR2 SYDVKM. The CDR3 nucleotides read TGTGCCAGCAGTATTAAAGGAGGAAACACCATATATTTT. This translates into CASSIKGGNTIYF.

In this sample, this clonotype turned up a few times. The V gene is TRBV7-9, the J gene TRBJ2-7; D is uncertain. This CDR3 has 17 residues. V was trimmed by 0 bases and J by 3 bases, leaving 18 bases between them. In germline, CDR1 is SEHNR, CDR2 FQNEAQ (reference sequence). CDR3 loop: CASSLALVGEASYEQYF. The CDR3 DNA reads as TGTGCCAGCAGCTTAGCGTTGGTGGGTGAGGCGAGCTACGAGCAGTACTTC.

This clonotype was seen at least ten times. V gene TRBV2 combines with J gene TRBJ1-6, with 9 nucleotides matching TRBD1. J lost 7 bases, V lost 7 bases, and 5 bases had no gene match. Germline V CDR1 and CDR2: SNHLY, FYNNEI. This CDR3 is 14 amino acids long. DNA for the CDR3: TGTGCCAGCATATACAGGGGGCAAAATTCACCCCTCCACTTT. This codes for CASIYRGQNSPLHF.

This clonotype was seen more than once but under ten times. The chain links TRBV7-9 to TRBJ1-2; D gene unclear. The CDR3 covers 12 residues. In germline, CDR1 is SEHNR, CDR2 FQNEAQ (reference sequence). Trimming removed 11 bases at V and 5 bases at J, with 15 bases between. CDR3 DNA sequence: TGTGCCTGGGAAAATGCCCATTATGGCTACACCTTC. Residues: CAWENAHYGYTF.

There are many counts of this clonotype. The chain employs TRBV7-9 and TRBJ2-1; TRBD2 matches at 15 bases. CDR3 length equals 18 residues. Germline CDR1 SEHNR, CDR2 FQNEAQ (reference sequence). J gave up 7 bases and V 2 bases, and 9 bases lay outside the gene matches. The CDR3 nucleotides are TGTGCCAGCAGCTTACCGCGGACTAGCGGGAGGGCCGGTAATGAGCAGTTCTTC. Protein: CASSLPRTSGRAGNEQFF.

This clonotype was counted only a few times. The genes are TRBV9 and TRBJ2-7, with TRBD2 as a possible D gene (5 bases). V was trimmed by 0 bases and J by 4 bases, leaving 14 bases between them. Germline V CDR1 and CDR2: SGDLS, YYNGEE. The CDR3 runs to 15 residues. The CDR3 sequence: CASSVGGMDHYEQYF. The DNA for the CDR3 is TGTGCCAGCAGCGTAGGAGGGATGGATCATTACGAGCAGTACTTC.

At least ten counts were recorded for this clonotype. The rearrangement joins TRBV6-2 or TRBV6-3 to TRBJ1-5; D possibly corresponds to TRBD1 (6 bases). This CDR3 contains 14 residues. Germline-derived CDR1 and CDR2 are MNHEY and SVGEGT. The V gene lost 2 bases and the J gene lost 3 bases, with 8 bases spanning the gap. CDR3 sequence: CASSYGGANQPQHF. The CDR3 DNA is TGTGCCAGCAGTTACGGGGGGGCCAATCAGCCCCAGCATTTT.

The chain links TRBV2 to TRBJ2-1; TRBD1 matches 10 bases. The CDR3 is 14 amino acids. The trim removed 6 bases at V and 6 bases at J, leaving 5 bases unmatched. Germline assignment: CDR1 SNHLY and CDR2 FYNNEI. Here the CDR3 reads CASRDRGIINEQFF. The CDR3 DNA reads TGTGCCAGCAGGGACAGGGGGATTATCAATGAGCAGTTCTTC.

V and J are TRBV2 and TRBJ1-6, with D perhaps matching TRBD1 (6 bases). Per germline, CDR1 SNHLY and CDR2 FYNNEI. CDR3 size: 15 residues. Trimming removed 6 bases from V and 8 bases from J, with 17 bases in between. CDR3 protein: CASRRDTSPYSPLHF. The DNA for the CDR3 is TGTGCCAGCAGGAGGGACACCTCTCCGTATTCACCCCTCCACTTT.

The table lists this clonotype with a count of one. V gene TRBV27 combines with J gene TRBJ2-3; D remains unclear. Germline V gene data show CDR1 as MNHEY and CDR2 as SMNVEV (reference sequence). V lost 2 bases and J lost 4, with 13 bases in between. The CDR3 has 15 residues. The CDR3 spells CASSLMGTYPDTQYF. CDR3 nucleotide sequence: TGTGCCAGCAGTTTAATGGGTACCTACCCAGATACGCAGTATTTT.